A single sample is the source of the 9 T cell receptor beta chains below, sequenced in a study of T-cell reconstitution after alpha-beta-depleted transplantation in children. Unique molecular identifiers featured in how the TCRbeta library was prepared. TCRdb fed the PCR reads into MiXCR, producing one record per CDR3 protein. The sample has hundreds of thousands of distinct CDR3 sequences, about an eighth seen once. This sample comprised PBMCs, obtained from the stem cell graft. Source of these receptors: a human donor who donated a stem cell graft to a child with Fanconi anemia.

This clonotype was detected only a few times. The rearrangement links TRBV4-3 to TRBJ2-1; D is perhaps TRBD1 or TRBD2 (5 bases each). The CDR3 covers 15 residues. The V end lost 0 bases, the J end lost 7 bases, and 13 bases lay between the germline ends. The germline gives CDR1 LGHNA, CDR2 YSLEER. The CDR3: CASSQDMGTANEQFF. CDR3 nucleotides: TGCGCCAGCAGCCAAGATATGGGGACGGCTAATGAGCAGTTCTTC.

This clonotype was found many times. The rearrangement joins TRBV5-1 to TRBJ2-7; 9 bases are shared with TRBD1. This CDR3 region has 14 residues. The trim removed 5 bases at V and 4 bases at J, leaving 7 bases unmatched. Per the germline V gene, CDR1 is SGHRS and CDR2 is YFSETQ. CDR3 sequence reads: CASRTGTGSYEQYF. CDR3 in DNA: TGCGCCAGCAGGACCGGGACAGGGTCGTACGAGCAGTACTTC.

In its sample, this clonotype was seen a few times. This chain joins TRBV18 and TRBJ1-1; 7 positions match TRBD1. CDR1 is KGHSH, CDR2 LQKENI, per germline. The junction had 10 bases not matched to a gene; V was cut back by 6 bases and J by 3 bases. The CDR3 consists of 15 residues. The CDR3 protein is CASSPSGQAHTEAFF. The CDR3 coding sequence is TGTGCCAGCTCCCCAAGCGGACAGGCCCACACTGAAGCTTTCTTT.

This clonotype was detected a few times. CDR3 nucleotide sequence: TGTGCCAGCGAATACGGAGGCACAGATACGCAGTATTTT. It specifies CASEYGGTDTQYF. V usage is TRBV18 and J usage is TRBJ2-3; D remains ambiguous. V lost 8 bases and J 1 base, leaving 10 bases between the germline ends. The V gene's germline CDR1 is KGHSH and CDR2 LQKENI. This CDR3 spans 13 amino acids.

The gene calls are TRBV10-3 and TRBJ2-3, with 10 positions matching TRBD1. Looked up from germline, CDR1 is ENHRY and CDR2 is SYGVKD. The CDR3 extends over 16 amino acids. With V trimmed by 2 bases and J by 7 bases, 9 bases remained unmatched. Written as DNA, the CDR3 is TGTGCCATCAGTGAGATGACAGGGGGCTATTTGAATACGCAGTATTTT. This sequence encodes CAISEMTGGYLNTQYF.

The rearrangement uses TRBV12-3 or TRBV12-4 and TRBJ2-1, with 9 bases identical to TRBD2. This CDR3 comprises 14 residues. V shed 6 bases, J shed 4 bases, and the junction held 4 bases outside the gene matches. CDR3 amino acids: CASRGSGGYNEQFF. The DNA for the CDR3 is TGTGCCAGCAGGGGTAGCGGGGGTTACAATGAGCAGTTCTTC.

The gene calls are TRBV20-1 and TRBJ1-2; the match to TRBD1 covers 7 bases. Germline assignment: CDR1 DFQATT and CDR2 SNEGSKA (reference sequence). With V trimmed by 0 bases and J by 8 bases, 9 bases remained unmatched. The CDR3 has 14 residues. CDR3 sequence: CSARDPTGLQGYTF. The DNA of the CDR3 is TGCAGTGCTAGAGATCCGACAGGGTTGCAGGGCTACACCTTC.

This clonotype came up many times. This chain links TRBV6-1 with TRBJ2-7; 11 bases are shared with TRBD1. This CDR3 spans 14 amino acids. V was pared by 4 bases and J by 3 bases, with 2 bases of the junction left unmatched. Germline V gene lookup returns CDR1 MNHNS and CDR2 SASEGT. The CDR3 loop is CASSAGTGGYEQYF. The CDR3 DNA sequence: TGTGCCAGCAGTGCCGGGACAGGGGGCTACGAGCAGTACTTC.

In this sample, this clonotype turned up a few times. The gene calls are TRBV7-2 and TRBJ1-1; no clear D gene. Germline V gene data show CDR1 as SGHTA and CDR2 as FQGNSA. This CDR3 has 14 residues. V gave up 1 base and J gave up 1 base, with 7 bases separating them. The DNA for the CDR3 is TGTGCCAGCAGCTTAGTGTGGAAGAACACTGAAGCTTTCTTT. It codes for CASSLVWKNTEAFF.